This entry describes one T cell receptor (beta chain). The antigen it binds to is not known. It has no much larger one-base neighbor in the sample; base qualities were not kept. For CDR1 and CDR2, the germline V gene lists SGHTA and FQGNSA. Here V drops 5 bases and J drops 3 bases, and the junction holds 6 bases not matched to any gene. Measured from the cysteine to the phenylalanine, the CDR3 is 16 residues long. The only DNA kept is the CDR3, 48 bases in frame from the first base. The data were taken from a study of cytomegalovirus exposure and HLA in healthy donors (TCRdb year 2017). In terms of the full investigation: In an earlier analysis of 587 of the donors, 276 Gb of sequence data and approximately 100 million unique TCR beta sequences from about 190 million T cells were reported. Donor age, sex, ethnicity and CMV serostatus were collected together with the repertoire data. Rather than drawing on any new phenotypic data, the later analysis identified candidate immune exposures from TCR beta sequences and the way those sequences occurred across donors. Four to six DR-DQ haplotypes were handled as single units for association and clustering because linkage in the cohort was strong. The aim of the study was to test whether cataloging public T cell receptors could identify signatures of past pathogen exposure. To study patterns of TCR occurrence, a later analysis re-analyzed previously published TCR beta repertoires from just over 650 donors and added high-resolution HLA genotyping. Both class I and class II loci were covered by HLA typing, at four-digit resolution. The number of typed donors differed by locus: about 629-630 for A, B, C, DRB1 and DQB1; 522 for DQA1; some 610 for DPA1; and about 450 for DPB1. Every repertoire in the discovery cohort had been generated on one and the same sequencing platform. Along with the approximately 700-subject first cohort, a separate validation cohort of over a hundred different subjects was used. In a later genetic analysis, genome-wide SNP genotypes for 398 of the 666 donors were used, and that subset was treated as a discovery cohort. In an earlier analysis of several hundred of the donors, high-throughput TCR beta sequencing was used to judge whether each TCR beta V gene segment behaved as functional or pseudogenic. Of the roughly 400 genotyped donors, around 81% fell in the genetic ancestry cluster associated with self-reported Caucasian donors. An early release that covered 500 to 800 HLA-typed donors contained approximately 300 gigabases of sequencing data and 75 million to 100 million unique TCR sequences. The T cell repertoires of several hundred subjects were profiled by immunosequencing and related to cytomegalovirus serostatus. To predict cytomegalovirus infection status, the study brought together high-throughput TCR immunosequencing, statistical association of individual TCRs with disease status, and machine learning. Across about 370 genotyped donors of the cohort, an average of 235,054 unique TCR beta nucleotide sequences per donor were sequenced, and roughly a sixth of those sequences were non-productive. What the authors observed across the whole study: A later genetic analysis reported fewer N-insertions in productive TCRs among donors in an Asian-associated ancestry cluster than the approximately 670-donor mean. The classifier was reported to diagnose cytomegalovirus status with high specificity and sensitivity in both the original and validation cohorts. According to the authors, the approach could potentially be generalized to other disease states and immunological phenotypes. Broadly in line with IMGT annotations, most TCR beta V segments showed up in productive rearrangements about 87% or about 30% of the time in an earlier analysis of approximately 640 of the donors. A few of the identified cytomegalovirus-associated TCR beta chains were confirmed in vitro to be specific for cytomegalovirus antigens. Specific HLA alleles were associated with 15,000 to 20,000 TCR beta sequences at a false discovery rate of 0.05 in a later analysis. According to a later analysis, TCR association rates differed among HLA loci, with DRB1 alleles showing the most associated TCRs and HLA-C alleles showing the fewest. A further reported finding was that TCR beta sequences accurately predicted the HLA-A and HLA-B alleles for most subjects in the first cohort. Roughly uniform sequencing depth across donors was assumed in presence/absence analyses, although this assumption may not hold. In a later analysis, HLA-associated TCR beta chains were found to be more clonally expanded and to have lower generation probabilities than equally common non-associated chains. Strong co-occurrence of HLA alleles, especially DR and DQ, made assigning TCR associations to individual alleles difficult. V-gene and J-gene trimming of TCR beta chains was associated with a missense DCLRE1C variant in a later genetic analysis, and the association was replicated in an independent cohort. Most TCR sequences were seen in very few donors, while some public TCRs were found in many individuals. Only TCR beta chains were sequenced in this cohort, and the absence of alpha or paired-chain data limited detectable features. For the cohort, immune exposure information was limited to CMV serostatus. Because the 87-base-pair reads could not distinguish some IMGT-functional V segments, including TRBV6-2 and TRBV6-3, those segments were excluded. In a later analysis, several top co-occurrence clusters were reported to appear linked to parvovirus B19, influenza, CMV and Epstein-Barr virus. A cluster of highly shared sequence variants was judged likely to represent a technical artifact of the sequencing pipeline. Because HLA typing was missing for some donors at each locus, association tests included only the typed subset. The study gave a list of some 150 TCR beta chains associated with cytomegalovirus. A later analysis found that most CMV-associated TCR beta chains appeared HLA-restricted, with HLA associations seemingly driven largely by CMV exposure. Approximately 16 rarely observed V segments, including chromosome 9 orphons, were excluded from the earlier analysis of some 590 of the donors because counts were too low. Correlated functional status among segregating V segments might reflect linkage disequilibrium, but an unknown experimental factor could not be ruled out.

The cohort consisted of more than 650 healthy bone marrow donors. At the time of sampling, all cohort members were nominally healthy, though unrecorded immune exposures were likely present. The donor was CMV seronegative and was included in the group of a few hundred seronegative cohort members. A peripheral blood sample was collected from each donor, and TCR beta sequencing was performed on peripheral blood mononuclear cells. The Qiagen DNeasy Blood Extraction Kit was used to extract genomic DNA from the blood cell samples. The library was made by the immunoSEQ multiplex PCR assay. The multiplex PCR relied on a mix of 60 forward primers for TCR Vbeta segments and 13 reverse primers for TCR Jbeta segments. The CDR3 region of rearranged TCR beta genes was amplified from genomic DNA with a multiplex PCR assay. The Illumina HiSeq System was used to sequence the amplified TCR beta libraries as 87-base-pair reads. The published analysis was carried out like this. A later analysis counted 75 million to 100 million unique TCR beta chains across the 640 or so repertoires, and 9 million to 14 million of these chains were shared by at least two donors. Raw reads were error-corrected and collapsed into unique sequences by a nearest-neighbor algorithm in which closely related sequences were merged to remove PCR and sequencing errors. Alignment of CDR3 sequences to IMGT reference sequences was used to assign V, D and J gene segments. For a sequence to be retained, at least a six-nucleotide match to both a V gene segment and a J gene segment was required. A rearrangement counted as productive if the CDR3 had no stop codons and remained in frame with V and J, and every other rearrangement counted as non-productive. Following IMGT convention, CDR3 was defined as the stretch from the second conserved V-encoded cysteine up to the conserved J-encoded phenylalanine. The earlier analysis of a few hundred of the donors excluded sequences that lacked an unambiguous match to a single V gene segment. An earlier analysis of 550 to 650 of the donors classified V segments as functional when productive rearrangements were above 56.7% and as segregating when the standard deviation between donors was above 5%. A statistical classification framework was developed to diagnose cytomegalovirus status using the catalog of TCR beta chain sequences. V and J gene assignment, in a later analysis, came from comparing TCR nucleotide sequences with IMGT/GENE-DB human TR gene sequences. Using the TCRdist pipeline, a later analysis assigned CDR3 sequences along with most-parsimonious VDJ recombination scenarios. In a later analysis, each TCR beta chain was defined by its CDR3 amino acid sequence together with its V-gene family, and reads lacking a unique V-gene family were excluded. To address suspected cross-contamination and a sequencing artifact, a later analysis removed approximately 590 highly shared, low-generation-probability nucleotide sequences. For each public chain, a later analysis derived a clonal expansion index from normalized ranks of inferred template counts within each repertoire. In a later analysis, generation probabilities were computed with a VDJ recombination model fitted to out-of-frame rearrangements, and the resulting probabilities were checked against IGoR. In a later analysis, hypergeometric tests were used to score TCR-TCR, TCR-HLA and TCR-CMV co-occurrence, with a repertoire-size bias correction applied to TCR pairs. In a later analysis, false discovery rates were estimated by permuting HLA or CMV assignments 20 times. In a later analysis, co-occurring TCRs were grouped using DBSCAN, with TCRdist sequence similarity added in when clustering inside HLA-allele-positive subsets. Repertoires with fewer than 30,000 or more than 120,000 public chains, plus five repertoires with anomalous nucleotide sharing, were excluded from co-occurrence clustering. Drawn from immuneACCESS, this table holds only the in-frame rearrangements with V and J called that TCRdb kept. Clones are partly lost; checked studies trace under half to an unresolved V gene and leave the rest unexplained. That table is the source of V, J and clone size, and D and trimming were worked out from the DNA. Recorded for this sample are roughly 140,000 clones; 75% to 80% of them occurred a single time. The top ten hold 4.9% of the sample.

The receptor comes from a woman aged 45 to 65 in good health and CMV-seronegative. The rearranged segments are TRBV7-2 and TRBJ2-2, and 10 bases in between align with TRBD1. Sequences were obtained from PBMCs. Here the CDR3 is given as CASSPPGQGYTGELFF. The bases read TGTGCCAGCAGCCCTCCGGGACAGGGGTACACCGGGGAGCTGTTTTTT.